This TCR beta chain is from a study of glioma-infiltrating T cells after dendritic cell vaccination. Study in general: Dendritic cells derived from monocytes and pulsed with autologous tumor lysate formed the vaccine.

Libraries were prepared by immunoSEQ multiplex PCR; TCRdb keeps only in-frame clonotypes and omits some of them. The sample has tens of thousands of clones, almost 85% seen once; the top ten hold around 1.9%. Trimming took off 6 bases at V and 5 bases at J, with 20 bases between the two ends. CDR3 length: 15 residues. Germline lookup yields CDR1 ENHRY and CDR2 SYGVKD. Study conclusions and caveats: Higher TCR clonality did not directly relate to longer survival.

Of note for this clone: The antigen is not known.

The material sequenced was blood, taken before dendritic cell vaccination. The TCR originated in a human donor with glioblastoma. This sequence joins TRBV10-3 and TRBJ2-7; TRBD1 might be the D (6 bases). The CDR3 is CAIRPFDRDTHEQYF. For the CDR3, the DNA is TGTGCCATCAGGCCTTTTGACCGGGACACCCACGAGCAGTACTTC.